A selection of T cell receptor beta chains follows, all from one sample in a study of blood T cell repertoires in COVID-19. Here immunoSEQ multiplex PCR was the method, and the copy in TCRdb shows in-frame clones only, minus some. The sample records under 450,000 clones, about 89% being singletons. Material for sequencing was PBMCs or T cells enriched from blood (not recorded which). The receptor source for this set is a woman between 40 and 50 years old who had been exposed to COVID-19. Both conserved end residues are trimmed from each CDR3. D genes are given only for firm matches.

d_call: NA; cdr3_length: 14; v_call: TRBV11-3; j_call: TRBJ1-2; cdr3_aa: ASSLGGGAFIRGYT
d_call: TRBD1; cdr3_length: 11; v_call: TRBV13; j_call: TRBJ1-2; cdr3_aa: ASSPRQGRGYT
d_call: NA; cdr3_length: 12; v_call: TRBV7-3; j_call: TRBJ2-3; cdr3_aa: ASSYRGGTDTQY
d_call: TRBD1; cdr3_length: 13; v_call: TRBV28; j_call: TRBJ2-1; cdr3_aa: ASSLRQGTALVVF
d_call: NA; cdr3_length: 13; v_call: TRBV27; j_call: TRBJ1-6; cdr3_aa: ASSFSKSENSPLH
d_call: TRBD1; cdr3_length: 10; v_call: TRBV2; j_call: TRBJ2-7; cdr3_aa: ASRGQGYEQY
d_call: NA; cdr3_length: 11; v_call: TRBV12-3/TRBV12-4; j_call: TRBJ1-2; cdr3_aa: ASAIRGTRGYT
d_call: NA; cdr3_length: 11; v_call: TRBV10-1; j_call: TRBJ1-1; cdr3_aa: ASSESLSGGAF
d_call: TRBD1; cdr3_length: 12; v_call: TRBV9; j_call: TRBJ1-1; cdr3_aa: ASSAGDSDTEAF
d_call: NA; cdr3_length: 11; v_call: TRBV30; j_call: TRBJ1-1; cdr3_aa: AWTYSGVTEAF
d_call: TRBD1; cdr3_length: 13; v_call: TRBV6-4; j_call: TRBJ2-3; cdr3_aa: ASRPGQASTDTQY
d_call: NA; cdr3_length: 14; v_call: TRBV18; j_call: TRBJ1-4; cdr3_aa: ASSPPIRTTNEKLF
d_call: TRBD1; cdr3_length: 13; v_call: TRBV7-8; j_call: TRBJ2-7; cdr3_aa: ASSLTGTGLGEQY
d_call: TRBD1; cdr3_length: 14; v_call: TRBV7-9; j_call: TRBJ1-1; cdr3_aa: ASSLGTGGLNTEAF
d_call: TRBD2; cdr3_length: 13; v_call: TRBV18; j_call: TRBJ2-5; cdr3_aa: ASSPRTGLAETQY
d_call: NA; cdr3_length: 12; v_call: TRBV7-2; j_call: TRBJ1-5; cdr3_aa: ASSWYSGHQPQH
d_call: NA; cdr3_length: 11; v_call: TRBV7-9; j_call: TRBJ2-7; cdr3_aa: ASSLDLDYEQY
d_call: NA; cdr3_length: 13; v_call: TRBV5-6; j_call: TRBJ2-7; cdr3_aa: ASSLGGQGIHEQY
d_call: NA; cdr3_length: 12; v_call: TRBV7-6; j_call: TRBJ1-1; cdr3_aa: ASSLEEAWTEAF
d_call: NA; cdr3_length: 12; v_call: TRBV5-6; j_call: TRBJ1-2; cdr3_aa: ASYPRGLNYGYT
d_call: TRBD1; cdr3_length: 14; v_call: TRBV5-5; j_call: TRBJ2-2; cdr3_aa: ASSSRGTANTGELF
d_call: TRBD1; cdr3_length: 12; v_call: TRBV5-1; j_call: TRBJ1-4; cdr3_aa: ASSLDQGVRKLF
d_call: NA; cdr3_length: 11; v_call: TRBV7-3; j_call: TRBJ2-7; cdr3_aa: ASSLQGSDEQY
d_call: NA; cdr3_length: 13; v_call: TRBV5-5; j_call: TRBJ1-2; cdr3_aa: ASSPQGAGAYGYT
d_call: NA; cdr3_length: 12; v_call: TRBV20-1; j_call: TRBJ2-3; cdr3_aa: SASKIAATDTQY
d_call: NA; cdr3_length: 10; v_call: TRBV7-9; j_call: TRBJ1-2; cdr3_aa: ASSSEIYGYT
d_call: NA; cdr3_length: 11; v_call: TRBV5-1; j_call: TRBJ2-5; cdr3_aa: ASSPQVQETQY
d_call: NA; cdr3_length: 11; v_call: TRBV2; j_call: TRBJ1-6; cdr3_aa: ASTTDLNSPLH
d_call: TRBD2; cdr3_length: 18; v_call: TRBV12-5; j_call: TRBJ2-1; cdr3_aa: ASGFRTDSSGRANRAEQF
d_call: NA; cdr3_length: 13; v_call: TRBV4-1; j_call: TRBJ1-4; cdr3_aa: ASSQEAGVAEKLF
d_call: TRBD1; cdr3_length: 12; v_call: TRBV28; j_call: TRBJ2-5; cdr3_aa: ASSTRQGQETQY
d_call: TRBD1; cdr3_length: 12; v_call: TRBV18; j_call: TRBJ2-7; cdr3_aa: ASSPLGQTYEQY
d_call: TRBD1; cdr3_length: 11; v_call: TRBV7-2; j_call: TRBJ1-2; cdr3_aa: ASSLQGFYGYT
d_call: TRBD1; cdr3_length: 13; v_call: TRBV6-5; j_call: TRBJ1-5; cdr3_aa: ASRLPGTDNQPQH
d_call: TRBD1; cdr3_length: 14; v_call: TRBV30; j_call: TRBJ1-1; cdr3_aa: AWSGWTGGLVGEAF
d_call: TRBD2; cdr3_length: 14; v_call: TRBV19; j_call: TRBJ2-2; cdr3_aa: ASTLLAGVGTGELF
d_call: NA; cdr3_length: 14; v_call: TRBV6-2/TRBV6-3; j_call: TRBJ1-6; cdr3_aa: ASSYSTGIENSPLH
d_call: NA; cdr3_length: 15; v_call: TRBV19; j_call: TRBJ1-4; cdr3_aa: ASSPSPVSGSNEKLF
d_call: NA; cdr3_length: 13; v_call: TRBV19; j_call: TRBJ1-2; cdr3_aa: ASSSPFLGDYGYT
d_call: TRBD2; cdr3_length: 14; v_call: TRBV18; j_call: TRBJ2-3; cdr3_aa: ASSPRASGSTDTQY
d_call: NA; cdr3_length: 11; v_call: TRBV6-5; j_call: TRBJ1-1; cdr3_aa: ASASTGRTEAF
d_call: TRBD1; cdr3_length: 13; v_call: TRBV19; j_call: TRBJ1-4; cdr3_aa: ASSTDRATNEKLF
d_call: TRBD1; cdr3_length: 12; v_call: TRBV5-1; j_call: TRBJ2-5; cdr3_aa: ASSWGTDQETQY
d_call: NA; cdr3_length: 13; v_call: TRBV27; j_call: TRBJ1-2; cdr3_aa: ASSRSRGSTDGYT
d_call: NA; cdr3_length: 11; v_call: TRBV6-1; j_call: TRBJ1-2; cdr3_aa: ASSSPTERGYT
d_call: TRBD1; cdr3_length: 14; v_call: TRBV24-1; j_call: TRBJ1-2; cdr3_aa: ATSDGHGQEGYGYT
d_call: TRBD2; cdr3_length: 13; v_call: TRBV2; j_call: TRBJ2-1; cdr3_aa: ASTTLAGGGNEQF
d_call: TRBD1; cdr3_length: 11; v_call: TRBV10-1; j_call: TRBJ2-7; cdr3_aa: ASSRDRVGEQY
d_call: TRBD2; cdr3_length: 16; v_call: TRBV11-3; j_call: TRBJ2-5; cdr3_aa: ASSFAGRSGSGPETQY
d_call: NA; cdr3_length: 15; v_call: TRBV25-1; j_call: TRBJ2-1; cdr3_aa: ASSARGGGLSYNEQF
d_call: NA; cdr3_length: 14; v_call: TRBV3-1/TRBV3-2; j_call: TRBJ1-3; cdr3_aa: ASSQVVGVAGNTIY
d_call: TRBD1; cdr3_length: 10; v_call: TRBV29-1; j_call: TRBJ1-1; cdr3_aa: SVGTGRTEAF
d_call: TRBD1; cdr3_length: 15; v_call: TRBV3-1/TRBV3-2; j_call: TRBJ1-2; cdr3_aa: ASSQVRPGGANYGYT
d_call: NA; cdr3_length: 13; v_call: TRBV13; j_call: TRBJ2-7; cdr3_aa: ASSQDTGKSHEQY
d_call: TRBD1; cdr3_length: 14; v_call: TRBV18; j_call: TRBJ2-7; cdr3_aa: ASSQTGVSRIYEQY
d_call: NA; cdr3_length: 11; v_call: TRBV12-3/TRBV12-4; j_call: TRBJ2-7; cdr3_aa: ASSLALGYEQY
d_call: NA; cdr3_length: 11; v_call: TRBV10-2; j_call: TRBJ1-1; cdr3_aa: ASGGTLGTEAF
d_call: TRBD1; cdr3_length: 10; v_call: TRBV10-3; j_call: TRBJ2-7; cdr3_aa: AVGQGAWEQY